This T cell receptor beta chain was retrieved from a study of T cell repertoires in cytomegalovirus infection. Overall study findings and caveats: Predominance within the ex vivo response was attributable to HLA-C-restricted CMV-specific TCR beta clonotypes. Pooled public TCR beta family frequency picked out CMV carriers with the relevant HLA.

V lost 4 bases to trimming and J lost 4 bases; unmatched junction nucleotides: 3. The CDR3 is 14 amino acids. Germline CDR1 SGHKS, CDR2 YYEKEE (reference sequence). Turning to this clonotype: The antigen remains undetermined.

TCRdb used MiXCR to reprocess the reads, holding one entry per CDR3 protein. Among about 97,000 distinct CDR3 sequences listed, about 15% were seen once. Material for sequencing was PBMCs. This TCR was sampled from a human donor in good health (CMV status not recorded). Some clones in this sample may be carry-over from other donors' samples. The chain has TRBV5-5 and TRBJ1-1; TRBD1 matches 11 bases. CDR3 nucleotides: TGTGCCAGCAGCCGGGGACAGGGGGGCACTGAAGCTTTCTTT. Amino acid sequence: CASSRGQGGTEAFF.